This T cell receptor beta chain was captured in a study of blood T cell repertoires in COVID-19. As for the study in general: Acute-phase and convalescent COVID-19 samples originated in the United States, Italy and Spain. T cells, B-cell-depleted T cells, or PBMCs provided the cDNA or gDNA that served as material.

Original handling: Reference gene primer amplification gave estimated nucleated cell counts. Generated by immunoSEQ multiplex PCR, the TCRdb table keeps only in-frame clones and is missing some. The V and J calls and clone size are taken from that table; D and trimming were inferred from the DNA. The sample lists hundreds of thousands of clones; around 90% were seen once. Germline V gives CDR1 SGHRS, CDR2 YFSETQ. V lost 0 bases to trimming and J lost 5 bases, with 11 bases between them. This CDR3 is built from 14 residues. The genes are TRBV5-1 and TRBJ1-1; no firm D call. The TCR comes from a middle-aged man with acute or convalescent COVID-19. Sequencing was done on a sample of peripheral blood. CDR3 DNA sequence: TGCGCCAGCAGCTTGGCCTTGGGGAGGACTGAAGCTTTCTTT. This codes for CASSLALGRTEAFF.